The table lists the clone carrying this T cell receptor beta chain with many counts. The data originate from a study of spatial heterogeneity in lung cancer. Overall study: For the average unique TCR and UMI combination, more than nine occurrences appeared in raw reads.

Stated time point: sample taken at primary tumor resection. The donors, fewer than 95 patients with untreated early-stage non-small cell lung cancer, provided the samples. Whole RNA, which was extracted from tumor, nontumor lung tissue or frozen PBMC, was sequenced without any cell sorting. Germline CDR1 reads SEHNR; CDR2 reads FQNEAQ (reference sequence). CDR3 length: 11 amino acids. V gave up 9 bases and J gave up 4 bases, with 8 bases separating them. TCRdb processed the 5' RACE reads anew with MiXCR; each CDR3 protein has one entry. The table has roughly 10,000 distinct CDR3 sequences, about 3.8% seen once.

The material was PBMCs, obtained at surgery. The sequence came from a female donor with early-stage non-small cell lung cancer. The V call is TRBV7-9, the J call TRBJ2-3; no clear D gene. CDR3 sequence reads: CASRVADTQYF. CDR3 nucleotide sequence: TGTGCCAGTCGGGTCGCAGATACGCAGTATTTT.